This T cell receptor (beta chain) was recovered during a study of vaccination and CD4 T cells after COVID-19. Study-level background: Once diagnosed, patients had post-COVID samples drawn a median about 100 days later (range 35 to 161). The authors exposed cells to overlapping spike peptides derived from SARS-CoV-2, HCoV-NL63, HCoV-OC43 and HCoV-229E.

Treatment of the sample: roughly nine-day PBMC culture with coronavirus spike peptide pools or control peptides (ViraFEST assay). One should note that the unexposed donor's CD4+ T cells were collected before the COVID-19 pandemic (2011-2018). Peptide-pool expansion of antigen-specific T cells preceded TCR sequencing in ViraFEST. Cultured CD4+ T cell DNA underwent sequencing with the Oncomine TCR Beta short-read assay. TCRdb fed the PCR reads into MiXCR, producing one record per CDR3 protein. The repertoire has approximately 7,100 distinct CDR3 sequences, 47% of them found once; the top ten carry over 20%. This CDR3 has 13 amino acids. Germline loops: CDR1 DFQATT, CDR2 SNEGSKA (reference sequence). V was pared by 5 bases and J by 1 base, with 11 bases between. With regard to this clonotype: The antigen is not known. Since the CDR3 does not end with the conserved phenylalanine or tryptophan, this likely comes from a read error.

The V and J genes are TRBV20-1 and TRBJ1-1; TRBD1 might be the D (6 bases). The sample was CD4+ T cells from blood, cultured in vitro. The clonotype was recovered from a human donor in good health. Here the CDR3 DNA reads TGCAGTGCTCCCGGGACACAGAACACTGAAGCTTTCTTA. It codes for CSAPGTQNTEAFL.